This passage covers 14 T cell receptor beta chains from one sample sequenced in a study of T-cell reconstitution after alpha-beta-depleted transplantation in children. This sample's TCRbeta library carried unique molecular identifier barcodes. In TCRdb, the PCR reads were re-called with MiXCR into one record per CDR3 protein. The repertoire consists of around 15,000 distinct CDR3 sequences, with around 5.8% occurring once and the leading ten covering 6.9%. The specimen was PBMCs, collected before TCRalphabeta/CD19-depleted stem cell transplant. These receptor sequences come from a boy aged 10-17 years with acute lymphoblastic leukemia, due to receive a stem cell transplant.

This clonotype was observed many times. The rearrangement uses TRBV7-8 and TRBJ2-2, with 9 bases identical to TRBD2. After removal of 2 bases from V and 1 base from J, the junction contained 2 bases not matched to a gene. Germline CDR1 reads SGHVS; CDR2 reads FQNEAQ. The CDR3 spans 16 residues. This CDR3 reads CASSLSGGQNTGELFF. As DNA, the CDR3 is TGTGCCAGCAGCTTAAGCGGGGGGCAGAACACCGGGGAGCTGTTTTTT. Variable domain in full (rest from reference TRBV7-8 and TRBJ2-2): GAGVSQSPRYKVAKRGQDVALRCDPISGHVSLFWYQQALGQGPEFLTYFQNEAQLDKSGLPSDRFFAERPEGSVSTLKIQRTQQEDSAVYLCASSLSGGQNTGELFFGEGSRLTVL.

Relative to its sample, this clonotype is medium-sized (0.01 to 0.1%). The V gene is TRBV10-3, the J gene TRBJ2-7; D remains unclear. Looked up from germline, CDR1 is ENHRY and CDR2 is SYGVKD. The CDR3 length is 11 residues. Trimming cost V 3 bases and J 5 bases, with 5 bases left between them. The CDR3 sequence is CAISETHEQYF. CDR3 in DNA: TGTGCCATCAGTGAAACGCACGAGCAGTACTTC.

This clonotype was recorded many times. The chain recombines TRBV11-2 with TRBJ1-1; possibly TRBD1 for D (6 bases). CDR1 and CDR2 (germline): SGHAT, FQNNGV. The CDR3 has 14 amino acids. V was pared by 5 bases and J by 1 base, with 11 bases between. The CDR3 coding sequence is TGTGCCAGCAGCGTATACAGGGCGAACACTGAAGCTTTCTTT. As protein: CASSVYRANTEAFF.

This clonotype was seen at least ten times. The chain employs TRBV28 and TRBJ2-1, with unresolved D. The CDR3 spans 13 residues. The germline V gene has CDR1 MDHEN and CDR2 SYDVKM. Trimming shortened V by 2 bases and J by 6 bases, and 8 bases separated the two germline ends. CDR3 nucleotides: TGTGCCAGCAGTTTAGGGCAAGTCAATGAGCAGTTCTTC. Protein sequence: CASSLGQVNEQFF. Drawing the rest from reference TRBV28 and TRBJ2-1, the complete variable domain is DVKVTQSSRYLVKRTGEKVFLECVQDMDHENMFWYRQDPGLGLRLIYFSYDVKMKEKGDIPEGYSVSREKKERFSLILESASTNQTSMYLCASSLGQVNEQFFGPGTRLTVL.

This clonotype was counted ten times or more. This sequence joins TRBV2 and TRBJ1-5; 7 bases match TRBD1. Germline CDR1 and CDR2: SNHLY and FYNNEI. The CDR3 is 15 residues long. With 7 bases clipped from V and 6 bases from J, the junction kept 12 bases outside the gene matches. CDR3 in amino acids: CASTAGGGGGQPQHF. The CDR3 DNA sequence: TGTGCCAGCACCGCCGGCGGAGGGGGCGGTCAGCCCCAGCATTTT.

This clonotype was detected many times. The CDR3 DNA is TGTGCCAGCAGTGATTCACAGGGGTGGTCGGGAAGCTCCTACAATGAGCAGTTCTTC. Its translation: CASSDSQGWSGSSYNEQFF. The chain couples TRBV25-1 to TRBJ2-1, with 7 positions matching TRBD1. With V trimmed by 3 bases and J by 0 bases, 14 bases remained unmatched. Looked up from germline, CDR1 is MGHDK and CDR2 is SYGVNS. The CDR3 has 19 amino acids. Filled out from reference TRBV25-1 and TRBJ2-1, the complete variable domain reads EADIYQTPRYLVIGTGKKITLECSQTMGHDKMYWYQQDPGMELHLIHYSYGVNSTEKGDLSSESTVSRIRTEHFPLTLESARPSHTSQYLCASSDSQGWSGSSYNEQFFGPGTRLTVL.

The genes are TRBV3-1 and TRBJ2-1; unclear D gene. Germline V gene data show CDR1 as LGHDT and CDR2 as YNNKEL (reference sequence). With 11 bases removed from V and 3 bases from J, the gap between germline ends came to 20 bases. The CDR3 is made up of 15 amino acids. The CDR3 sequence: CASSPPGPCYNEQFF. The CDR3 DNA reads TGTGCCTCCAGCCCGCCCGGCCCTTGCTACAATGAGCAGTTCTTC.

Many counts were recorded for this clonotype. The chain links TRBV12-3 or TRBV12-4 to TRBJ2-7, with 9 nucleotides matching TRBD1. V shed 5 bases and J 0 bases; nucleotides not matched to a gene: 11. The CDR3 sequence is 17 residues long. The CDR3 coding sequence is TGTGCCAGCAGTCCATCACGCGGGACAGGGAACTCCTACGAGCAGTACTTC. This encodes CASSPSRGTGNSYEQYF.

In this sample, this clonotype turned up many times. The J gene is TRBJ1-5, the V gene TRBV28; 8 bases are a match to TRBD1. The germline V gene has CDR1 MDHEN and CDR2 SYDVKM. V shed 9 bases, J shed 4 bases, and the junction held 11 bases outside the gene matches. The CDR3 runs 15 residues. CDR3 sequence: CASIGTDRANQPQHF. The CDR3 bases are TGTGCCAGTATAGGTACGGACAGGGCTAATCAGCCCCAGCATTTT.

This clonotype occurred many times. The chain joins TRBV5-6 to TRBJ2-5; 9 bases map to TRBD1. This CDR3 is built from 15 residues. Losses at the gene ends were 4 bases for V and 2 bases for J; bases not matched to a gene: 6. Germline assignment: CDR1 SGHDT and CDR2 YYEEEE. CDR3: CASSPRQGGQETQYF. The CDR3 bases are TGTGCCAGCAGCCCCCGACAGGGGGGACAAGAGACCCAGTACTTC.

This clonotype was counted many times. The chain joins TRBV6-5 to TRBJ1-6; 10 nucleotides line up with TRBD1. V gave up 4 bases and J gave up 7 bases; unmatched junction bases: 1. This CDR3 has 14 residues. CDR1 is MNHEY, CDR2 SVGAGI, per germline. As DNA, the CDR3 is TGTGCCAGCAGTTGGGACAGGGGAAATTCACCCCTCCACTTT. This codes for CASSWDRGNSPLHF.

This clonotype came up many times. This sequence joins TRBV14 and TRBJ1-6; 9 nucleotides agree with TRBD1. Germline V lookup: CDR1 SGHDN, CDR2 FVKESK. This CDR3 is built from 15 residues. V trimming: 3 bases; J trimming: 10 bases; junction bases outside the gene matches: 7. The CDR3 loop reads CASSHHGTGRSPLHF. In DNA form, the CDR3 reads TGTGCCAGCAGCCACCACGGGACAGGGAGATCACCCCTCCACTTT.

This clonotype was recorded many times. This chain uses TRBV6-2 or TRBV6-3 with TRBJ1-2, with unresolved D. This CDR3 comprises 15 residues. V gave up 2 bases and J gave up 4 bases, with 14 bases separating them. Germline CDR1 and CDR2: MNHEY and SVGEGT. The CDR3 loop is CASSYGFPAGYGYTF. CDR3 sequence (DNA): TGTGCCAGCAGTTACGGGTTTCCAGCGGGCTATGGCTACACCTTC.

The sample holds many counts of this clonotype. The DNA for the CDR3 is TGTGCCAGCATCGATACCGGGGGGCGGTGGGCTGAAGCTTTCTTT. It codes for CASIDTGGRWAEAFF. This chain joins TRBV6-6 and TRBJ1-1, with D maybe TRBD1 (6 bases). The CDR3 has 15 residues. V lost 7 bases, J lost 6 bases, and 21 bases lay in between. CDR1 and CDR2 (germline): MNHNY, SVGAGI (reference sequence).